The T cell receptor beta chain under discussion was sequenced for a study of blood T cell repertoires in COVID-19. Study background: Researchers got acute and convalescent COVID-19 samples from the United States, Italy and Spain. T cells, B-cell-depleted T cells, or PBMCs provided the cDNA or gDNA that served as material.

Per germline, CDR1 SGHVS and CDR2 FNYEAQ. CDR3 length: 16 amino acids. V lost 6 bases, J lost 1 base, and 9 bases stayed unmatched. Per the study methods: Nucleated cell counts were estimated from reference gene primer amplification. Produced via immunoSEQ multiplex PCR; TCRdb's table is partial and in-frame only. V and J calls and clone size are those listed in that table; D and trimming were worked out from the DNA. Here the sample spans some 280,000 clones, approximately 88% being singletons. The sample comprised peripheral blood. The chain has TRBV7-6 and TRBJ2-3; the match to TRBD2 covers 8 bases. The clonotype was recovered from a woman in her 40s who had recovered from COVID-19. For the CDR3, the DNA is TGTGCCAGCAGTCCCTATGCCGGGGGGGGCACAGATACGCAGTATTTT. Protein product: CASSPYAGGGTDTQYF.